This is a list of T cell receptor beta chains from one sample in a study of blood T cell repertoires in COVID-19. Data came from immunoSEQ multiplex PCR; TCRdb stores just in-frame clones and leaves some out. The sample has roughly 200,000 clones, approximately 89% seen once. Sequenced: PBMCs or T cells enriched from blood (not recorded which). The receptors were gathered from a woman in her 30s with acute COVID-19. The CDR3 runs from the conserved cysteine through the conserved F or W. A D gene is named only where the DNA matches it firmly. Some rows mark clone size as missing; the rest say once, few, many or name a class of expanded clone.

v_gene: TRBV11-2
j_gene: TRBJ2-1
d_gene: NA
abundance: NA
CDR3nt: TGTGCCAGCAGCTTAGATCGGACCCAGCGGGCCTACAATGAGCAGTTCTTC
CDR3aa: CASSLDRTQRAYNEQFF

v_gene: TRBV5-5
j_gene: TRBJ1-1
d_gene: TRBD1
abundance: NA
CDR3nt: TGTGCCAGCAGCCCACTTGGACAGGACTCTGGTGCTTTCTTT
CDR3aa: CASSPLGQDSGAFF

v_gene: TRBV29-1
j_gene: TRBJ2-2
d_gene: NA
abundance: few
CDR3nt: TGCAGCGGCAGGGACACCGGGGAGCTGTTTTTT
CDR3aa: CSGRDTGELFF

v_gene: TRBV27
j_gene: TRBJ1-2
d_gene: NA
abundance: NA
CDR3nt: TGTGCCAGCAGTGGAGGTCGGCAGGACTATGGCTACACCTTC
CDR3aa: CASSGGRQDYGYTF

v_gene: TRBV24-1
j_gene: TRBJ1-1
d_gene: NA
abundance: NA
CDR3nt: TGTGCCACCAGTGATCGAACCGGGTCTACGGGAGCTTTCTTT
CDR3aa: CATSDRTGSTGAFF

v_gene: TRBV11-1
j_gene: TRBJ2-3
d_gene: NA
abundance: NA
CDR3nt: TGTGCCAGCAGCGGGCTGAGGGTTAGCACAGATACGCAGTATTTT
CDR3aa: CASSGLRVSTDTQYF

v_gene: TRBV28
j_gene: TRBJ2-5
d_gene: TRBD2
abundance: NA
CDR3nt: TGTGCCAGCAGTTCCACGGGGGGGAAGCAAGAGACCCAGTACTTC
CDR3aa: CASSSTGGKQETQYF

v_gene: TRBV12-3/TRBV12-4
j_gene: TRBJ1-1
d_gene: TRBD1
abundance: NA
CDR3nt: TGTGCCAGCAGTTTAGTAAGGGACAGGGCACCTTTCTTT
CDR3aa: CASSLVRDRAPFF

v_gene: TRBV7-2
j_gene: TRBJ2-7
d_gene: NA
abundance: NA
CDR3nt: TGTGCCAGCAGCTTAGACGTCGGGGGAAGCTCCTACGAGCAGTACTTC
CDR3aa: CASSLDVGGSSYEQYF

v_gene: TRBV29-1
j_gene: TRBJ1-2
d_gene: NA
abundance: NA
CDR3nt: TGCAGCGTTGAAGATCCTCGGGAGTACTATGGCTACACCTTC
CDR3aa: CSVEDPREYYGYTF

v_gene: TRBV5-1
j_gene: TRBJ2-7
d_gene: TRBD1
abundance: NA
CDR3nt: TGCGCCAGCAGCTTGGCTTCAGGCAGGGGGATCTCCTACGAGCAGTACTTC
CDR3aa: CASSLASGRGISYEQYF

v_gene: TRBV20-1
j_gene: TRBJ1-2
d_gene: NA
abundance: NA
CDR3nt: TGCAGTGCTAGTATTGGGAGCGGCTATGGCTACACCTTC
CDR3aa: CSASIGSGYGYTF

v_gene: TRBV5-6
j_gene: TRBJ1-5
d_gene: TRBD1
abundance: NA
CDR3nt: TGTGCCAGCAGCATGACAGGGGACAGCAATCAGCCCCAGCATTTT
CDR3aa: CASSMTGDSNQPQHF

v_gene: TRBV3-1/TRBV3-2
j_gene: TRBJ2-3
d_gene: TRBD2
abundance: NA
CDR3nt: TGTGCCAGCAGCCTCGGACTAGCGGGGGGGCTTGCGCAGTATTTT
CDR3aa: CASSLGLAGGLAQYF

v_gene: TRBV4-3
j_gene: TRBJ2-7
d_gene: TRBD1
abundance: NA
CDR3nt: TGCGCCAGCAGCCAAGATGCCCAGGGGGCCAGGGAGCAGTACTTC
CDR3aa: CASSQDAQGAREQYF

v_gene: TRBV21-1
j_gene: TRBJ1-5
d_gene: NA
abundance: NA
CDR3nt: TGTGCCATAAGGACAGGGCGAGGCAATCAGCCCCAGCATTTT
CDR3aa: CAIRTGRGNQPQHF

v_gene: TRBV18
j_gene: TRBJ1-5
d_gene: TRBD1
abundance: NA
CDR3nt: TGTGCCAGCTCACTTTCCGGACAGGCCGACAATCAGCCCCAGCATTTT
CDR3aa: CASSLSGQADNQPQHF

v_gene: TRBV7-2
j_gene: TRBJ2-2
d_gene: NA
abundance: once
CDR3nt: TGTGCCAGCAGCCCCGTGAGTACCGGGGAGCTGTTTTTT
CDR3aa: CASSPVSTGELFF

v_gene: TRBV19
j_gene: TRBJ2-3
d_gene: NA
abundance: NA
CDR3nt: TGTGCCAGTAGTTCAGGGGGGAGTCCTAGCACAGATACGCAGTATTTT
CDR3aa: CASSSGGSPSTDTQYF

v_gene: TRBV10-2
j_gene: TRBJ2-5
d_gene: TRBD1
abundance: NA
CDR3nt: TGCGCCACCTACGGACAGGGCTGGGAGACCCAGTACTTC
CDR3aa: CATYGQGWETQYF

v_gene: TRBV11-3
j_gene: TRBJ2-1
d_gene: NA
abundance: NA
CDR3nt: TGTGCCAGCAGCTCTAATCTCGGCAATGAGCAGTTCTTC
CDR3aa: CASSSNLGNEQFF

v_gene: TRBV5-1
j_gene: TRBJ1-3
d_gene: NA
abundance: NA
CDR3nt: TGCGCCAGCAGCCTTGAGGCGTCTGGAAACACCATATATTTT
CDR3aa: CASSLEASGNTIYF

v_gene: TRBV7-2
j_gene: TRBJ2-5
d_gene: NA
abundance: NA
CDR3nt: TGTGCCAGCAGCTGGGCCGTGGGTGAGACCCAGTACTTC
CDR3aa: CASSWAVGETQYF

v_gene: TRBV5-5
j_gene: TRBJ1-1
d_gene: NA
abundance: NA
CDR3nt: TGTGCCAGCAGCTTTTCCACAGAGAACACTGAAGCTTTCTTT
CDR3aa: CASSFSTENTEAFF

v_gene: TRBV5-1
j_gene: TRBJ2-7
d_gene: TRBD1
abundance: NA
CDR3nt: TGCGCCAGCAGCTTTCCACCGGGACAGGGGGCCTACGAGCAGTACTTC
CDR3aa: CASSFPPGQGAYEQYF

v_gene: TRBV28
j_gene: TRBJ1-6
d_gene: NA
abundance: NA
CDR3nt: TGTGCCAGCAGTCCAGGACAGACTTCACCCCTCCACTTT
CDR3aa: CASSPGQTSPLHF

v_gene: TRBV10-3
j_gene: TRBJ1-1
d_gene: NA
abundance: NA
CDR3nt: TGTGCCATCAGTGAGTCGTCTAGGGGGGGCACTGAAGCTTTCTTT
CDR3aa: CAISESSRGGTEAFF

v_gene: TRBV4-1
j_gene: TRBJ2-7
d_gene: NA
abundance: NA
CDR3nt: TGCGCCAGCAGCCAGGAGGGGACAGTGACGTCCTACGAGCAGTACTTC
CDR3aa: CASSQEGTVTSYEQYF

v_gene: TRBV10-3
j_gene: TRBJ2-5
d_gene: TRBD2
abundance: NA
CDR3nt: TGTGCCATCAGTGAAGCGGGACGGGACCAAGAGACCCAGTACTTC
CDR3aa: CAISEAGRDQETQYF

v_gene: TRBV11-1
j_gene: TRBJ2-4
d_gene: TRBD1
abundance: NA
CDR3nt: TGTGCCAGCAGCTTAGACAGGGGGTCGGGGAACATTCAGTACTTC
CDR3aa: CASSLDRGSGNIQYF

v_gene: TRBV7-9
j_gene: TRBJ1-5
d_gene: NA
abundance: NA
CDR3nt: TGTGCCAGCAGCCCCGTACAGGTTGGGCAGCCCCAGCATTTT
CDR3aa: CASSPVQVGQPQHF

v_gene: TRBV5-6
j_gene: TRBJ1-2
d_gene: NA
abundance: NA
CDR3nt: TGTGCCAGCAGCTTGGCCGGGGGTTCCGGCTACACCTTC
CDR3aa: CASSLAGGSGYTF

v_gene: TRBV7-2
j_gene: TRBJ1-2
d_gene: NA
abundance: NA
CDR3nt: TGTGCCAGCAGCCCAGACGGGGGAGGGTATGGCTACACCTTC
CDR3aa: CASSPDGGGYGYTF

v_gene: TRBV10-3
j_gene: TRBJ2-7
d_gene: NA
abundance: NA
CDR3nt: TGTGCCATCAGTGCCGGACAGCCTTACGAGCAGTACTTC
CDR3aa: CAISAGQPYEQYF

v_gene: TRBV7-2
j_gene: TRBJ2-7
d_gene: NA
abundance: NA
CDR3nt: TGTGCCAGCAGCTTGGAGACAGGAAAAAAAACAACCTACGAGCAGTACTTC
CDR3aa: CASSLETGKKTTYEQYF

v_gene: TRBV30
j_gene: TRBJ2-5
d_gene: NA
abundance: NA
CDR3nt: TGTGCCTGGAGGGATACCCGGCTCCCCGGGGGGACCCAGTACTTC
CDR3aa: CAWRDTRLPGGTQYF

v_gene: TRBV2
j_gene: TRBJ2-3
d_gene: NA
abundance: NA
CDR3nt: TGTGCCCTCCTACCACTAAGCACAGATACGCAGTATTTT
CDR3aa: CALLPLSTDTQYF

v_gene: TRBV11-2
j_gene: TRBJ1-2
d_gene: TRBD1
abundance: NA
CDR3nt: TGTGCCAGCAGCTTAGACTGGACAGGGGGCTTTAACTATGGCTACACCTTC
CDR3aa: CASSLDWTGGFNYGYTF

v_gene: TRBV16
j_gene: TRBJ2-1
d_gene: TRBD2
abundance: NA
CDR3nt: TGTGCCAGCAGCCAATCCCTAGCGGGGGACTACAATGAGCAGTTCTTC
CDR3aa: CASSQSLAGDYNEQFF

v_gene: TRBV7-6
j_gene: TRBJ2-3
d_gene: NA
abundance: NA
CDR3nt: TGTGCCAGCAGCCTCTGGACTATCAAGGGGACAGATACGCAGTATTTT
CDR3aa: CASSLWTIKGTDTQYF

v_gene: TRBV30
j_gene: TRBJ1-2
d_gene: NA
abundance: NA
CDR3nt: TGTGCCTGGAGAGGAGCTAACTATGGCTACACCTTC
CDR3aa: CAWRGANYGYTF

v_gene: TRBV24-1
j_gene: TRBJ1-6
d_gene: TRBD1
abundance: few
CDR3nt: TGTGCCACCAGTGATGACCGGGACAGGGTCTATAATTCACCCCTCCACTTT
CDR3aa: CATSDDRDRVYNSPLHF

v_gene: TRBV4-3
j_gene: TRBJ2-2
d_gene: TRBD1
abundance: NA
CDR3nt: TGCGCCAGCAGCCAAGAGGACAGGAACACGGAGGAGCTGTTTTTT
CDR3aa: CASSQEDRNTEELFF

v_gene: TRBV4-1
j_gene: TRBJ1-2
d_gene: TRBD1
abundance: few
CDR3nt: TGCGCCAGCAGCCAAGACAGGGGGCTTTCGAGTGGCTACACCTTC
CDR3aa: CASSQDRGLSSGYTF

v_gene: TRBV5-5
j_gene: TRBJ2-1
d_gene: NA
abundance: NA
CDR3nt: TGTGCCAGCAGCTTGAGCGCGGGGTTAGCCTACAATGAGCAGTTCTTC
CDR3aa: CASSLSAGLAYNEQFF

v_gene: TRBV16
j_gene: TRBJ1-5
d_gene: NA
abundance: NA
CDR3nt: TGTGCCAGCAGTATTAGGGGGGGACGGGAACAGCCCCAGCATTTT
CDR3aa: CASSIRGGREQPQHF

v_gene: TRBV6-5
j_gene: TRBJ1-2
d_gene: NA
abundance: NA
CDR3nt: TGTGCCAGCAGTTTAGCAGGGTTTGGCTACACCTTC
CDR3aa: CASSLAGFGYTF

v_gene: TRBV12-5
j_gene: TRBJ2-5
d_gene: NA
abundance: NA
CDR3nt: TGTGCTAGTGGTGCGAACAGGGTGGGCCAAGAGACCCAGTACTTC
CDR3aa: CASGANRVGQETQYF

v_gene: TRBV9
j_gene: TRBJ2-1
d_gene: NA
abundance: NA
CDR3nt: TGTGCCAGCAGCGTAGCCGGCGAGGCGGCCAATGAGCAGTTCTTC
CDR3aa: CASSVAGEAANEQFF

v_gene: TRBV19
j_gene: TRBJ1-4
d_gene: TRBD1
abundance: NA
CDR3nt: TGTGCCAGTAGTTCGGACAGGGGGAACGAAAAACTGTTTTTT
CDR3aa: CASSSDRGNEKLFF

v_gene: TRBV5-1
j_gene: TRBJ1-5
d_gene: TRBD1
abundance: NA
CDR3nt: TGCGCCAGCAGCCCCGGACAGGGGAACCAGCCCCAGCATTTT
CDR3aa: CASSPGQGNQPQHF

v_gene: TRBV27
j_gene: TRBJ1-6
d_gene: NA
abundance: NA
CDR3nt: TGTGCCAGCGGGTTCGGGCAGGGAAATTCACCCCTCCACTTT
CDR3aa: CASGFGQGNSPLHF

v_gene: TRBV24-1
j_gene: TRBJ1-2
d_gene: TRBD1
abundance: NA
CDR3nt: TGTGCCACAGAGGGACAGGGTTATGGTGGCTACACCTTC
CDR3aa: CATEGQGYGGYTF

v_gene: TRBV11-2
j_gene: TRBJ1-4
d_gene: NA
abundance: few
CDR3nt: TGTGCCAGCAGCCCTTTGTACGAGGGTGAAAAACTGTTTTTT
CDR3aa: CASSPLYEGEKLFF